This entry features one TCR beta chain sequence. There are a few counts of this clonotype. Its antigen has not been determined. Qualities for individual bases were not recorded, and no much larger clone is one base off. The library was made by RACE. The sequencer was a NextSeq 500. During library preparation, unique molecular identifiers were attached to individual cDNA molecules so that TCRs could be counted quantitatively and reproducibly. Each blood RNA sample was used to sequence both TCR alpha and TCR beta chains. In the original analysis: Samples had a median of about 96,000 TCRs, with a range from about 23,224 to 750,000. The Decombinator software suite was used to annotate V, J and CDR3 in the TCR reads. For PS versus PT1 abundance plots, all samples were subsampled to the same number of TCRs (28,000). Expanded TCRs were defined as absent before sensitization and observed at least eight times at the 2-week time point. The public reads were run again by TCRdb, first through fastp at Q25 and then through MiXCR, and only productive beta chains were kept. Entries are consolidated by CDR3 protein sequence, retaining the most common genes and DNA. The authors' filters were not applied to this entry. The sample has about 110,000 distinct CDR3 sequences on record, 9.5% to 11% of them singletons. The ten largest clones capture under 4.5% of the sample.

The time point label here, explained by the study, means: patch test 1, 2 weeks after DPC sensitization. The treatment or condition label here, explained by the study, means: therapeutic diphenylcyclopropenone sensitization with weekly scalp DPC. At each patch-test visit, blood was drawn before the patch test was applied. Patients were considered eligible if aged 18 to 70, diagnosed with alopecia and deemed suitable for DPC therapy, and patients were excluded if pregnant. Unfractionated whole blood was collected in Tempus Blood RNA tubes, and total RNA was extracted from that blood. The germline V end is reduced by 3 bases and the J end by 4 bases; junction bases left unmatched: 5. From the cysteine through the phenylalanine, the CDR3 covers 14 amino acids. Of the read, only the CDR3 DNA is kept; its 42 bases are in frame from base 1. Based on the germline V gene, the CDR1 and CDR2 sequences are MDHEN and SYDVKM.

The data are from a study of human T cells and chemical hapten exposure (dated by TCRdb to the early 2020s). For context, the study as a whole: For sensitization, 2% DPC in acetone was applied to a roughly 2 cm by roughly 2 cm area of upper inner arm skin. Weekly therapeutic DPC doses were additionally applied to the scalp of patients throughout the roughly 26-week study period. Blood was sampled from patients pre-sensitization (week 0) and at 2, 6 and about 24 weeks after DPC sensitization. In alopecia patients, the study followed how the peripheral blood TCR repertoire changed in vivo over primary and secondary sensitization to diphenylcyclopropenone (DPC), a hapten. For TCR sequencing, blood came from 25 to 35 alopecia patients at anywhere from one to four time points (pre-sensitization, 2, 6 and 24 weeks). Libraries were combined into a pool for sequencing, and differences in TCR yield between samples came mainly from small differences in library volumes within the pool. Alopecia areata with under or over 50% scalp involvement, alopecia totalis and alopecia universalis were represented in the patient cohort, which was mostly female. Patch testing was done on the upper back using Finn chambers containing 0.01% DPC, and results were scored after 6 days according to International Contact Dermatitis Research Group standards.

General findings and caveats noted by the study authors: Compared with pre-sensitization or healthy control sets, expanded TCRs formed significantly more large CDR3 similarity clusters, which is consistent with antigen-driven responses. After repeated subsampling, the strength of the expansion versus patch-test correlation and the threshold at which it became significant changed. The number of PT1 expanded TCRs positively correlated with patch test score, significant at thresholds 8, 16 and 32 but not 4. Because all patients had alopecia, a presumed autoimmune disease, the immune response of the patients might differ from that of healthy individuals. DPC sensitization did not change the number of TCRs with a frequency above 1 in 1000, and there was no evidence of changes in global repertoire structure.

Material: whole blood, obtained in connection with sensitization to the hapten diphenylcyclopropenone (DPC). This receptor was identified in a woman aged 40 to 50 with alopecia areata. Some clones in this sample may be carry-over from other donors' samples. The rearrangement combines TRBV28 with TRBJ1-2; the central 7 bases match TRBD1. Here is the DNA: TGTGCCAGCAGTTTGGACAGGCGTGCCTATGGCTACACCTTC. The translation is CASSLDRRAYGYTF.